Listed here are 27 T cell receptor beta chains from one sample, sequenced in a study of T cell repertoires in Merkel cell carcinoma. Assay used: immunoSEQ multiplex PCR; TCRdb lists only in-frame clones, some missing. The sample lists some 14,000 clones; roughly four fifths were seen once. Specimen: tumor tissue. The source is an adult with Merkel cell carcinoma.

This sequence joins TRBV18 and TRBJ1-4, with D possibly TRBD1 on 6 matching bases. The length of the CDR3 is 19 residues. The ends were cut back, 2 bases at V and 0 bases at J, with 19 bases in the middle. Germline assignment: CDR1 KGHSH and CDR2 LQKENI. CDR3 nucleotides: TGTGCCAGCTCACCAGAGGACAGCCCGAGATATACAACTAATGAAAAACTGTTTTTT. This translates into CASSPEDSPRYTTNEKLFF.

This chain connects TRBV7-2 to TRBJ2-7; 8 bases fit TRBD2. Germline values: CDR1 SGHTA, CDR2 FQGNSA. V was clipped by 3 bases and J by 3 bases; unmatched bases: 4. The CDR3 is 14 residues long. CDR3 bases: TGTGCCAGCAGCTTTAGCGGGGCTGGCTACGAGCAGTACTTC. This sequence encodes CASSFSGAGYEQYF.

This clone was found once. The chain uses TRBV7-2 and TRBJ2-2; D perhaps matches TRBD2 (6 bases). The CDR3 sequence is 16 residues long. Germline CDR1 and CDR2: SGHTA and FQGNSA. The germline V and J ends were trimmed by 6 bases and 3 bases, with 17 bases remaining between them. This CDR3 is CASSFSAGLYTGELFF. As DNA, the CDR3 is TGTGCCAGCAGTTTTAGCGCGGGGTTGTACACCGGGGAGCTGTTTTTT. The variable domain in full, completed from reference TRBV7-2 and TRBJ2-2, reads GAGVSQSPSNKVTEKGKDVELRCDPISGHTALYWYRQSLGQGLEFLIYFQGNSAPDKSGLPSDRFSAERTGGSVSTLTIQRTQQEDSAVYLCASSFSAGLYTGELFFGEGSRLTVL.

The chain has TRBV25-1 and TRBJ2-2; tentative D call: TRBD1 (6 bases). Germline loops: CDR1 MGHDK, CDR2 SYGVNS. There are 15 residues in the CDR3. The V end lost 1 base, the J end lost 4 bases, and 10 bases lay between the germline ends. The CDR3, as DNA: TGTGCCAGCAGTGAATCAACAGGGCCCACCGGGGAGCTGTTTTTT. Residues: CASSESTGPTGELFF.

The rearrangement uses TRBV28 and TRBJ2-1; TRBD2 is a possible D gene (5 bases). Germline CDR1 is MDHEN and CDR2 is SYDVKM. The CDR3 is 14 amino acids. V lost 6 bases to trimming and J lost 5 bases, with 14 bases between them. CDR3 sequence: CASSRGPADNEQFF. The CDR3 DNA follows: TGTGCCAGCAGCCGAGGGCCGGCTGACAATGAGCAGTTCTTC.

The chain recombines TRBV5-1 with TRBJ2-3; D remains ambiguous. Trimming cost V 0 bases and J 9 bases, with 8 bases left between them. This CDR3 contains 12 residues. From germline, CDR1 is SGHRS and CDR2 YFSETQ. The CDR3 sequence is CASSLGTGTQYF. The CDR3, as DNA: TGCGCCAGCAGCTTGGGTACCGGCACGCAGTATTTT.

This chain links TRBV6-5 with TRBJ2-1, with D perhaps matching TRBD2 (5 bases). V was cut by 0 bases and J by 7 bases, with 10 bases left in between. In germline, CDR1 is MNHEY, CDR2 SVGAGI. This CDR3 has 14 amino acids. CDR3 in DNA: TGTGCCAGCAGTTACTCGCCAACTAGTAATGAGCAGTTCTTC. Protein product: CASSYSPTSNEQFF.

This clone was counted only a few times. V usage is TRBV30 and J usage is TRBJ1-5; TRBD1 might be the D (6 bases). The V end was cut by 2 bases, the J end by 0 bases, with 11 bases between. CDR1 is GTSNPN, CDR2 SVGIG, per germline (reference sequence). This CDR3 contains 15 residues. The CDR3 sequence is CAWSSGDISNQPQHF. CDR3 in DNA: TGTGCCTGGAGTTCAGGGGACATTAGCAATCAGCCCCAGCATTTT. The whole variable domain, remainder taken from reference TRBV30 and TRBJ1-5, is SQTIHQWPATLVQPVGSPLSLECTVEGTSNPNLYWYRQAAGRGLQLLFYSVGIGQISSEVPQNLSASRPQDRQFILSSKKLLLSDSGFYLCAWSSGDISNQPQHFGDGTRLSIL.

This chain connects TRBV19 to TRBJ1-5; TRBD1 aligns across 8 bases. V shed 7 bases and J 7 bases; nucleotides not matched to a gene: 6. The germline V gene encodes CDR1 LNHDA and CDR2 SQIVND (reference sequence). This CDR3 is built from 13 residues. DNA for the CDR3: TGTGCCAGTACAGGGGGCCAAACACAGCCCCAGCATTTT. This sequence encodes CASTGGQTQPQHF.

V usage is TRBV7-2 and J usage is TRBJ1-1, with D perhaps matching TRBD1 (5 bases). Germline V gene lookup returns CDR1 SGHTA and CDR2 FQGNSA. V lost 7 bases and J lost 6, with 18 bases in between. The CDR3 has 14 residues. CDR3 in DNA: TGTGCCAGCACCGTAGGGACCGGGGGGGCTGAAGCTTTCTTT. Translation: CASTVGTGGAEAFF.

The chain has TRBV4-2 and TRBJ1-6, with D unresolved. Trimming stripped 0 bases from V and 7 bases from J, with 13 bases between. Germline loops: CDR1 LGHNA, CDR2 YNFKEQ. CDR3 length equals 16 residues. The CDR3 DNA reads as TGTGCCAGCAGCCAAGACCTCCAGGTACGGAATTCACCCCTCCACTTT. Translating it yields CASSQDLQVRNSPLHF.

This chain links TRBV6-1 with TRBJ1-6, with D perhaps TRBD1 (6 bases). V was pared by 3 bases and J by 4 bases, with 7 bases between. This CDR3 is built from 14 residues. Germline-derived CDR1 and CDR2 are MNHNS and SASEGT. Here the CDR3 reads CASSDQGYNSPLHF. In DNA, the CDR3 is TGTGCCAGCAGTGACCAGGGGTATAATTCACCCCTCCACTTT.

The sample holds one count of this clone. The chain couples TRBV19 to TRBJ2-1; D might be TRBD1 (6 bases). Germline values: CDR1 LNHDA, CDR2 SQIVND (reference sequence). The V end lost 5 bases, the J end lost 2 bases, and 10 bases lay between the germline ends. The CDR3 has 14 amino acids. The DNA of the CDR3 is TGTGCCAGTAGTCCTGGGACAACCTACAATGAGCAGTTCTTC. Protein sequence: CASSPGTTYNEQFF.

The V call is TRBV2, the J call TRBJ2-1; no clear D. Germline V gene sequence: CDR1 SNHLY, CDR2 FYNNEI. This CDR3 contains 11 residues. V shed 5 bases and J shed 2 bases, with 1 base lying between them. CDR3 coding DNA: TGTGCCAGCAGTCCCTACAATGAGCAGTTCTTC. Its translation: CASSPYNEQFF. The whole variable domain, remainder taken from reference TRBV2 and TRBJ2-1, is EPEVTQTPSHQVTQMGQEVILRCVPISNHLYFYWYRQILGQKVEFLVSFYNNEISEKSEIFDDQFSVERPDGSNFTLKIRSTKLEDSAMYFCASSPYNEQFFGPGTRLTVL.

The V call is TRBV6-5, the J call TRBJ1-2, with D possibly being TRBD1 (5 bases). V was pared by 0 bases and J by 6 bases, with 14 bases between. In germline, CDR1 is MNHEY, CDR2 SVGAGI. This CDR3 is 15 amino acids long. Here the CDR3 DNA reads TGTGCCAGCAGTTACTCGTGGACACATATGGATGGCTACACCTTC. Translating it yields CASSYSWTHMDGYTF.

This sequence joins TRBV5-1 and TRBJ2-1, with 8 positions matching TRBD2. The ends lost 4 bases at V and 4 bases at J; junction bases unmatched: 13. This CDR3 has 17 residues. Germline V gene data show CDR1 as SGHRS and CDR2 as YFSETQ. The CDR3: CASSLGYGAGVYNEQFF. In nucleotides, the CDR3 is TGCGCCAGCAGCCTCGGTTATGGAGCGGGAGTATACAATGAGCAGTTCTTC.

The V and J genes are TRBV7-9 and TRBJ1-1, with unresolved D. Germline CDR1 reads SEHNR; CDR2 reads FQNEAQ (reference sequence). Between the trimmed V and J ends, which lost 1 base and 1 base, there was a span of 7 bases. The CDR3 extends over 14 amino acids. The CDR3 region has the DNA TGTGCCAGCAGCTTAGAGGCGGCGAACACTGAAGCTTTCTTT. Translation gives CASSLEAANTEAFF.

This clone was detected only a few times. CDR3 in amino acids: CASSPQEGAGTGELFF. The CDR3 DNA reads TGCGCCAGCAGTCCCCAAGAGGGGGCAGGCACCGGGGAGCTGTTTTTT. The chain is built from TRBV4-3 and TRBJ2-2; 7 nucleotides line up with TRBD1. V trimming: 6 bases; J trimming: 4 bases; junction bases outside the gene matches: 11. The CDR3 sequence is 16 residues long. The germline gives CDR1 LGHNA, CDR2 YSLEER.

This chain joins TRBV6-4 and TRBJ1-2; 8 nucleotides agree with TRBD1. The V gene end was trimmed by 4 bases and the J gene end by 4 bases; junction bases not matched to a gene: 11. The CDR3 contains 16 residues. Germline V gene sequence: CDR1 MRHNA, CDR2 SNTAGT. CDR3 loop: CASSGTTGGISYGYTF. The DNA for the CDR3 is TGTGCCAGCAGTGGTACCACAGGGGGGATTTCCTATGGCTACACCTTC.

The chain has TRBV7-6 and TRBJ2-1; 8 bases line up with TRBD2. This CDR3 spans 18 amino acids. Trimming removed 1 base from V and 3 bases from J; junction bases left unmatched: 11. Germline values: CDR1 SGHVS, CDR2 FNYEAQ. The CDR3, as DNA: TGTGCCAGCAGCTTAGAGGTCGCGGGAGGATTCAACTACAATGAGCAGTTCTTC. Residues: CASSLEVAGGFNYNEQFF.

V and J are TRBV7-8 and TRBJ1-3, with no clear D. This CDR3 region has 14 residues. V shed 5 bases and J shed 0 bases, with 8 bases lying between them. CDR1 is SGHVS and CDR2 is FQNEAQ in the germline V gene. The CDR3 sequence: CASSPRPSGNTIYF. CDR3 in DNA: TGTGCCAGCAGCCCCAGACCCTCTGGAAACACCATATATTTT.

This clone was seen a handful of times. The chain carries TRBV13 and TRBJ1-1; D might be TRBD1 (6 bases). Germline V CDR1 and CDR2: PRHDT, FYEKMQ (reference sequence). CDR3 length: 15 amino acids. V lost 4 bases to trimming and J lost 0 bases, with 12 bases between them. The CDR3 protein is CASSSLEGVNTEAFF. The CDR3 DNA reads TGTGCCAGCAGCTCACTGGAGGGGGTGAACACTGAAGCTTTCTTT.

V usage is TRBV28 and J usage is TRBJ2-3, with unresolved D. The CDR3 runs to 14 residues. The ends were cut back, 2 bases at V and 6 bases at J, with 12 bases in the middle. CDR1 is MDHEN and CDR2 is SYDVKM in the germline V gene. As DNA, the CDR3 is TGTGCCAGCAGTTTAGCCCCGATGGGCGATACGCAGTATTTT. This codes for CASSLAPMGDTQYF.

The V call is TRBV3-1 (or the pseudogene TRBV3-2), the J call TRBJ1-1; D unresolved. The CDR3 is 14 amino acids. Germline values: CDR1 LGHDT, CDR2 YNNKEL (reference sequence). V was pared by 5 bases and J by 5 bases, with 15 bases between. DNA for the CDR3: TGTGCCAGCAGCTTCCCCGGAGGCGTAACTGAAGCTTTCTTT. Its translation: CASSFPGGVTEAFF.

This clone was seen once. V is TRBV5-1 and J is TRBJ2-2, with unresolved D. Germline lookup yields CDR1 SGHRS and CDR2 YFSETQ. V was shortened by 5 bases and J by 7 bases, with 12 bases between the two germline ends. CDR3 length equals 13 residues. The CDR3, as DNA: TGCGCCAGCAGTATGATGGATGGCGGGGAGCTGTTTTTT. It is translated as CASSMMDGGELFF.

This clone was seen only a few times. V is TRBV7-2 and J is TRBJ1-6; tentative D call: TRBD1 (5 bases). Trimming pared 4 bases from V and 9 bases from J, leaving 16 bases between. Germline-derived CDR1 and CDR2 are SGHTA and FQGNSA. The CDR3 loop spans 15 amino acids. CDR3 in DNA: TGTGCCAGCAGCTCAGAGGGGACGGATATTTCACCCCTCCACTTT. It yields the protein CASSSEGTDISPLHF.

In this sample, this clone turned up once. The rearrangement uses TRBV7-2 and TRBJ2-7, with TRBD1 identical over 10 bases. The CDR3 has 13 residues. Germline lookup yields CDR1 SGHTA and CDR2 FQGNSA. The V and J ends lost 3 bases and 6 bases, in that order; junction bases with no gene match: 2. The CDR3 DNA sequence: TGTGCCAGCAGCTTCGACAGGGGGCGCGAGCAGTACTTC. This gives the protein CASSFDRGREQYF.